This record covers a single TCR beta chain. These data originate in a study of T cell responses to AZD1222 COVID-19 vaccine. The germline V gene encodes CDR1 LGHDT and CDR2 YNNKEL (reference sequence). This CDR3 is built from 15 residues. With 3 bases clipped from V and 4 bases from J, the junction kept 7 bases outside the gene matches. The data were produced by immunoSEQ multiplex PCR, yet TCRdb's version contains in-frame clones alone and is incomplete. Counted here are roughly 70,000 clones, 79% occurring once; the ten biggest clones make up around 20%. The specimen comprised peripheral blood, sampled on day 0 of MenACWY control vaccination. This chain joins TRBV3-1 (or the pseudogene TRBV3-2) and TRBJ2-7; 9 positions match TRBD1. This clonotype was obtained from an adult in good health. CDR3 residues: CASSHPGTGIYEQYF. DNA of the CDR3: TGTGCCAGCAGCCACCCCGGGACAGGGATTTACGAGCAGTACTTC.